This T cell receptor (beta chain) was retrieved from a study of blood T cells in healthy people across ages. V shed 4 bases and J 0 bases; nucleotides not matched to a gene: 14. From germline, CDR1 is SGHTA and CDR2 FQGNSA. The CDR3 totals 18 residues. Only a few counts were recorded for this clonotype. Through a sample-barcoded 5' primer and a J-beta primer mix, a second PCR was run for roughly 6 to 11 cycles. TCRdb independently ran MiXCR on the 5' RACE reads; one entry per CDR3 protein. The table records about 1.1 million distinct CDR3 sequences, 30% to 40% of them present only once. The clonotype comes from a man aged 18 to 30 in good health. The V and J genes are TRBV7-2 and TRBJ1-2; 7 bases fit TRBD1. The sample comprised blood. The CDR3 reads CASSSPQGWGVPNYGYTF. In nucleotides, the CDR3 is TGTGCCAGCAGCTCGCCACAGGGGTGGGGTGTACCTAACTATGGCTACACCTTC.